The clone carrying this T cell receptor (beta chain) was detected only a few times. Its antigen remains unidentified. The same CDR3 arises from other DNA sequences in this sample as well. The record originates from a study of PD-1 blockade in classical Hodgkin lymphoma. The study's findings and limits: Reports described newly diagnosed patients as having lower baseline TCR diversity than healthy donors. Complete responders' baseline diversity resembled that of newly diagnosed patients. Unlike CD8+ TCR diversity, which did not rise significantly by C4D1, CD4+ TCR diversity did. Repertoires differed for reasons still undefined, possibly disease activity or prior therapy.

TCRdb keeps only in-frame clones here, not all; method: immunoSEQ multiplex PCR. The table includes about 20,000 clones, 70% to 80% detected once. Regarding time point: cycle 4 day 1 (C4D1), after 6 weeks of nivolumab. All patients relapsed after autologous stem cell transplantation, and brentuximab vedotin exposure varied. The sequences come from peripheral blood mononuclear cells (PBMCs), collected before the fourth cycle of nivolumab. This clonotype originated in a human donor with classical Hodgkin lymphoma.

The CDR3 loop reads CASSKDRGQYEQYF. CDR3 DNA sequence: TGTGCCAGCAGCAAGGACAGGGGGCAGTACGAGCAGTACTTC. The V call is TRBV28, the J call TRBJ2-7; 11 nucleotides match TRBD1. V lost 6 bases to trimming and J lost 4 bases; unmatched junction nucleotides: 5. The CDR3 consists of 14 residues. In germline, CDR1 is MDHEN, CDR2 SYDVKM.